The next 20 T cell receptor beta chains were all read from a single sample in a study of cytotoxic CD8 clonotypes in ibrutinib-treated CLL. Repertoires were generated with immunoSEQ multiplex PCR, while TCRdb's copy carries only in-frame clones and drops some. The table lists around 130,000 clones, approximately 81% of them singletons. The sample was PBMCs, taken after 24 months of ibrutinib treatment. The receptors originated from a human donor with chronic lymphocytic leukemia.

The J gene is TRBJ2-3, the V gene TRBV7-2; D gene unclear. In germline, CDR1 is SGHTA, CDR2 FQGNSA. The CDR3 runs to 14 residues. Trimming took off 5 bases at V and 1 base at J, with 10 bases between the two ends. The CDR3: CASSRNRGTDTQYF. CDR3 nucleotide sequence: TGTGCCAGCAGCCGAAACAGAGGCACAGATACGCAGTATTTT.

The sample holds one count of this clone. The J gene is TRBJ1-3, the V gene TRBV19, with D unclear. Looked up from germline, CDR1 is LNHDA and CDR2 is SQIVND (reference sequence). V lost 3 bases and J 4 bases, leaving 4 bases between the germline ends. The CDR3 contains 12 residues. The CDR3 nucleotides are TGTGCCAGTAGTATTTCCGGAAACACCATATATTTT. As protein: CASSISGNTIYF.

The chain is built from TRBV7-9 and TRBJ2-2; D ambiguous. This CDR3 is built from 15 residues. Trimming cost V 6 bases and J 0 bases, with 11 bases left between them. Germline CDR1 is SEHNR and CDR2 is FQNEAQ (reference sequence). The CDR3 here is CASSLTDSNTGELFF. The CDR3 DNA follows: TGTGCCAGCAGTCTTACAGATTCGAACACCGGGGAGCTGTTTTTT.

The chain couples TRBV5-1 to TRBJ2-5; D is perhaps TRBD1 or TRBD2 (5 bases each). The CDR3 is 14 amino acids. V was cut by 0 bases and J by 5 bases, with 11 bases left in between. Germline CDR1 SGHRS, CDR2 YFSETQ. The CDR3 spells CASSLVGVGETQYF. CDR3 nucleotide sequence: TGCGCCAGCAGCTTGGTGGGGGTGGGCGAGACCCAGTACTTC.

The V and J genes are TRBV6-6 and TRBJ1-1; D gene uncertain. The germline gives CDR1 MNHNY, CDR2 SVGAGI (reference sequence). Trimming left V 0 bases short and J 3 bases short, with 5 bases between. The CDR3 runs to 13 residues. The CDR3 spells CASSYSRDTEAFF. In DNA, the CDR3 is TGTGCCAGCAGTTACTCGCGGGACACTGAAGCTTTCTTT.

V gene TRBV25-1 combines with J gene TRBJ1-1; D is unclear. Trimming shortened V by 8 bases and J by 3 bases, and 10 bases separated the two germline ends. Germline CDR1 reads MGHDK; CDR2 reads SYGVNS. The CDR3 runs to 12 residues. CDR3 coding DNA: TGTGCCAGCCGAAACGGGCACACTGAAGCTTTCTTT. This codes for CASRNGHTEAFF.

The V gene is TRBV9, the J gene TRBJ2-3, with TRBD1 as a possible D gene (6 bases). V was shortened by 5 bases and J by 0 bases, with 7 bases between the two germline ends. The CDR3 runs to 13 residues. Germline values: CDR1 SGDLS, CDR2 YYNGEE. The CDR3 spells CASRQGSTDTQYF. CDR3 coding DNA: TGTGCCAGCAGGCAGGGGAGCACAGATACGCAGTATTTT.

The rearrangement uses TRBV30 and TRBJ2-5; D is ambiguous. The CDR3 runs 14 residues. Looked up from germline, CDR1 is GTSNPN and CDR2 is SVGIG (reference sequence). The V end was cut by 0 bases, the J end by 2 bases, with 10 bases between. As DNA, the CDR3 is TGTGCCTGGAGTGTAGGAGTCAATCAAGAGACCCAGTACTTC. Its protein is CAWSVGVNQETQYF.

The J gene is TRBJ2-5, the V gene TRBV6-4; 16 bases agree with TRBD2. Germline V gives CDR1 MRHNA, CDR2 SNTAGT. V was clipped by 0 bases and J by 6 bases; unmatched bases: 13. The CDR3 runs 20 residues. The CDR3 is CASSDSTGTSGGALMQTQYF. DNA of the CDR3: TGTGCCAGCAGTGACTCGACGGGGACTAGCGGGGGGGCCCTTATGCAGACCCAGTACTTC.

J is TRBJ1-3 and V is TRBV5-6, with D possibly being TRBD1 (5 bases). The CDR3 sequence is 16 residues long. V was trimmed by 4 bases and J by 7 bases, leaving 21 bases between them. From germline, CDR1 is SGHDT and CDR2 YYEEEE. The CDR3 nucleotides read TGTGCCAGCAGCCCCGCCCGGGGCCTAAAGCGGAACACCATATATTTT. This codes for CASSPARGLKRNTIYF.

This chain links TRBV6-5 with TRBJ2-7, with 12 bases lining up with TRBD2. Germline V gene lookup returns CDR1 MNHEY and CDR2 SVGAGI. The J segment lost 0 bases and the V segment lost 2 bases, leaving 2 bases of the junction unmatched. The CDR3 consists of 16 residues. The CDR3: CASSYKTSGGSYEQYF. Written as DNA, the CDR3 is TGTGCCAGCAGTTACAAGACTAGCGGGGGCTCCTACGAGCAGTACTTC.

J is TRBJ2-2 and V is TRBV7-7; D is possibly TRBD1 or TRBD2 (6 bases each). The length of the CDR3 is 16 residues. Trimming took off 5 bases at V and 4 bases at J, with 17 bases between the two ends. In germline, CDR1 is SSHAT, CDR2 FNYEAQ (reference sequence). CDR3 in DNA: TGTGCCAGCAGCCCACCCCGGGGGCGAGGCACCGGGGAGCTGTTTTTT. Encoded protein: CASSPPRGRGTGELFF.

The chain recombines TRBV4-3 with TRBJ2-3; 12 bases are shared with TRBD2. CDR1 and CDR2 from the germline V gene are LGHNA and YSLEER. The CDR3 contains 17 residues. V lost 1 base, J lost 4 bases, and 6 bases stayed unmatched. The DNA of the CDR3 is TGCGCCAGCAGCCAAGCACTAGCGGGGGGTTATCCAGATACGCAGTATTTT. This translates into CASSQALAGGYPDTQYF.

V and J are TRBV5-1 and TRBJ2-7, with D uncertain. Trimming stripped 0 bases from V and 0 bases from J, with 7 bases between. This CDR3 contains 14 residues. Per the germline V gene, CDR1 is SGHRS and CDR2 is YFSETQ. This CDR3 reads CASSLERSSYEQYF. The CDR3 coding sequence is TGCGCCAGCAGCTTGGAGAGGAGCTCCTACGAGCAGTACTTC.

The chain carries TRBV7-9 and TRBJ1-3; no clear D. Deletions cut 5 bases from V and 1 base from J, with 9 bases between. Germline V CDR1 and CDR2: SEHNR, FQNEAQ (reference sequence). The CDR3 is 14 amino acids. CDR3 amino acids: CASSPGNSGNTIYF. DNA for the CDR3: TGTGCCAGCAGCCCTGGAAATTCTGGAAACACCATATATTTT.

The rearrangement uses TRBV4-1 and TRBJ1-2, with D unclear. Trimming removed 4 bases at V and 4 bases at J, with 13 bases between. This CDR3 region has 14 residues. Germline V lookup: CDR1 MGHRA, CDR2 YSYEKL. For the CDR3, the DNA is TGCGCCAGCAGCCCCGGCCGTCAAATCTATGGCTACACCTTC. Amino acids: CASSPGRQIYGYTF.

The chain couples TRBV11-2 to TRBJ2-5, with D possibly matching TRBD1 (6 bases). The germline V gene has CDR1 SGHAT and CDR2 FQNNGV. The ends were cut back, 7 bases at V and 5 bases at J, with 14 bases in the middle. The CDR3 is 13 amino acids. Here the CDR3 reads CASKSTGLETQYF. DNA of the CDR3: TGTGCCAGCAAATCAACAGGGTTGGAGACCCAGTACTTC. Looking up the rest from reference TRBV11-2 and TRBJ2-5 gives the full variable domain: EAGVAQSPRYKIIEKRQSVAFWCNPISGHATLYWYQQILGQGPKLLIQFQNNGVVDDSQLPKDRFSAERLKGVDSTLKIQPAKLEDSAVYLCASKSTGLETQYFGPGTRLLVL.

V is TRBV14 and J is TRBJ2-4; D remains ambiguous. The CDR3 sequence is 13 residues long. Between the trimmed V and J ends, which lost 0 bases and 14 bases, there was a span of 14 bases. Germline V gene data show CDR1 as SGHDN and CDR2 as FVKESK. The CDR3, as DNA: TGTGCCAGCAGCCAAGATCAAGGATCTGCCAAGTACTTC. Amino acids: CASSQDQGSAKYF.

The rearrangement uses TRBV6-5 and TRBJ2-7; D not certain. CDR3 length: 14 residues. The V gene lost 6 bases and the J gene lost 2 bases, with 14 bases spanning the gap. Germline V CDR1 and CDR2: MNHEY, SVGAGI. The CDR3 DNA sequence: TGTGCCAGCAGGGAAAGGAGACCACCCTACGAGCAGTACTTC. Protein sequence: CASRERRPPYEQYF.

V is TRBV7-3 and J is TRBJ2-5, with D maybe TRBD2 (6 bases). The CDR3 has 14 amino acids. Per germline, CDR1 SGHTA and CDR2 FQGTGA. V dropped 5 bases and J dropped 1 base, with 11 bases sitting between them. The CDR3 bases are TGTGCCAGCAGCGCCTCTAGCGCCCAAGAGACCCAGTACTTC. Translated: CASSASSAQETQYF.